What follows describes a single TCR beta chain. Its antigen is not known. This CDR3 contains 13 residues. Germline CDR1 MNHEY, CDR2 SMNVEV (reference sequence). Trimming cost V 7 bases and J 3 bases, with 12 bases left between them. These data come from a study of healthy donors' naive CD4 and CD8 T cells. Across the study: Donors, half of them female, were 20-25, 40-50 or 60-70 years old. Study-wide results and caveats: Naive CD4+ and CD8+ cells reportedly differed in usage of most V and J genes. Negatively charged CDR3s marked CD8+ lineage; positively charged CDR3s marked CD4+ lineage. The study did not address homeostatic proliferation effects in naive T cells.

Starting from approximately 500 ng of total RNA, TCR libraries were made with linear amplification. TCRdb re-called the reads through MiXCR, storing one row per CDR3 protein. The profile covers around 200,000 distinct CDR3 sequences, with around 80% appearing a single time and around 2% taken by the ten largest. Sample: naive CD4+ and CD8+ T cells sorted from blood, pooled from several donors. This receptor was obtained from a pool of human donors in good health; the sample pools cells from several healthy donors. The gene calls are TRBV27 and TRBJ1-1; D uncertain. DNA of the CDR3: TGTGCCAGCAAGGCAAACCTCTACACTGAAGCTTTCTTT. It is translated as CASKANLYTEAFF.